These 21 T cell receptor beta chains came from one sample sequenced in a study of early T cells in non-severe SARS-CoV-2 infection. Via MiXCR, TCRdb re-called the 5' RACE reads, giving one row per CDR3 protein. The sample lists about 44,000 distinct CDR3 sequences, less than 30% occurring once. This specimen was whole blood, taken at baseline. The receptors derive from an adult who was a healthcare worker with PCR-confirmed SARS-CoV-2 infection or an uninfected control (not recorded which).

This chain uses TRBV20-1 with TRBJ2-1; 11 positions match TRBD2. The junction had 10 bases not matched to a gene; V was cut back by 6 bases and J by 9 bases. This CDR3 region has 14 residues. From germline, CDR1 is DFQATT and CDR2 SNEGSKA (reference sequence). DNA of the CDR3: TGCAGTGCGCTTCTAGCGGGGGGACTTCTTGAGCAGTTCTTC. Translating it yields CSALLAGGLLEQFF.

The chain is built from TRBV29-1 and TRBJ1-1, with D hard to call. V lost 3 bases and J lost 0, with 11 bases in between. Germline CDR1 is SQVTM and CDR2 is ANQGSEA. This CDR3 comprises 14 residues. CDR3 region: CSVDPTRMNTEAFF. For the CDR3, the DNA is TGCAGCGTTGACCCGACACGTATGAACACTGAAGCTTTCTTT.

This clonotype was observed a handful of times. The V and J genes are TRBV7-9 and TRBJ2-4, with D tentatively TRBD1 or TRBD2 (5 bases each). Trimming stripped 3 bases from V and 2 bases from J, with 11 bases between. There are 15 residues in the CDR3. The germline V gene has CDR1 SEHNR and CDR2 FQNEAQ (reference sequence). The CDR3 coding sequence is TGTGCCAGCAGCTTCGGGACGGGGACCAAAAACATTCAGTACTTC. Its protein is CASSFGTGTKNIQYF.

This clonotype was recorded a few times. The CDR3 spells CASSSIAGTEYGYTF. In nucleotides, the CDR3 is TGTGCCAGCTCATCAATCGCCGGGACAGAATATGGCTACACCTTC. V usage is TRBV18 and J usage is TRBJ1-2; 7 positions agree with TRBD1. This CDR3 is 15 amino acids long. From germline, CDR1 is KGHSH and CDR2 LQKENI. Germline trimming cut 5 bases from V and 5 bases from J; bases unmatched to any gene: 11. Full variable domain (remainder filled in from reference TRBV18 and TRBJ1-2): NAGVMQNPRHLVRRRGQEARLRCSPMKGHSHVYWYRQLPEEGLKFMVYLQKENIIDESGMPKERFSAEFPKEGPSILRIQQVVRGDSAAYFCASSSIAGTEYGYTFGSGTRLTVV.

The chain uses TRBV10-3 and TRBJ2-6; perhaps TRBD2 as D (6 bases). This CDR3 is 18 amino acids long. Germline V CDR1 and CDR2: ENHRY, SYGVKD. V lost 2 bases to trimming and J lost 1 base, with 15 bases between them. The CDR3 region has the DNA TGTGCCATCAGTGAGGGTCAAGGGAGGAGATCTGGGGCCAACGTCCTGACTTTC. Protein sequence: CAISEGQGRRSGANVLTF.

This clonotype was observed at least ten times. V and J are TRBV11-2 and TRBJ2-4, with TRBD1 matching over 7 bases. Unmatched junction bases numbered 3, after V lost 5 bases and J lost 5 bases. Germline V CDR1 and CDR2: SGHAT, FQNNGV. The CDR3 totals 13 residues. Here the CDR3 reads CASSIDRENIQYF. CDR3 nucleotide sequence: TGTGCCAGCAGCATCGACAGGGAAAACATTCAGTACTTC.

The chain is built from TRBV4-3 and TRBJ2-1, with a possible D match to TRBD2 (6 bases). The CDR3 sequence is 18 residues long. Trimming shortened V by 0 bases and J by 0 bases, and 15 bases separated the two germline ends. Per germline, CDR1 LGHNA and CDR2 YSLEER. Here the CDR3 DNA reads TGCGCCAGCAGCCAAGATCGTCCGGGGGTGAGCTCCTACAATGAGCAGTTCTTC. Residues: CASSQDRPGVSSYNEQFF.

This chain connects TRBV10-2 to TRBJ1-1; a weak D match, TRBD1 (5 bases). Germline V lookup: CDR1 WSHSY, CDR2 SAAADI. The V end lost 11 bases, the J end lost 0 bases, and 16 bases lay between the germline ends. This CDR3 region has 14 residues. CDR3 nucleotides: TGCGCCTCCAGATCGGGACCGCTGAACACTGAAGCTTTCTTT. The encoded protein is CASRSGPLNTEAFF.

In its sample, this clonotype was seen many times. The V and J genes are TRBV24-1 and TRBJ2-1; D is unclear. The CDR3 loop spans 13 amino acids. CDR1 and CDR2 from the germline V gene are KGHDR and SFDVKD. V dropped 3 bases and J dropped 10 bases, with 12 bases sitting between them. The DNA of the CDR3 is TGTGCCACCAGTGATCAGCCCCTTTCGGAGCAGTTCTTC. This codes for CATSDQPLSEQFF.

This clonotype has only a few counts. The chain couples TRBV24-1 to TRBJ2-6, with D uncertain. V lost 7 bases, J lost 0 bases, and 9 bases lay in between. This CDR3 is built from 15 residues. The V gene's germline CDR1 is KGHDR and CDR2 SFDVKD. The CDR3 nucleotides are TGTGCCACCAGGTGGCAAGGCTCTGGGGCCAACGTCCTGACTTTC. This gives the protein CATRWQGSGANVLTF.

V gene TRBV4-1 combines with J gene TRBJ2-7; the D gene is possibly TRBD1 (6 bases). This CDR3 is built from 13 residues. V dropped 5 bases and J dropped 5 bases, with 13 bases sitting between them. CDR1 is MGHRA, CDR2 YSYEKL, per germline. The CDR3 sequence: CASSYKGGNEQYF. CDR3 DNA: TGCGCCAGCAGCTACAAAGGGGGAAACGAGCAGTACTTC.

This sequence joins TRBV12-3 or TRBV12-4 and TRBJ2-3; unclear D gene. Trimming took 3 bases from V and 2 from J, leaving 9 bases between them. The CDR3 is made up of 14 amino acids. Here the CDR3 DNA reads TGTGCCAGCAGTTTCGGCCTGTCCACAGATACGCAGTATTTT. Amino acids: CASSFGLSTDTQYF.

This rearrangement joins TRBV7-2 to TRBJ2-3; perhaps TRBD2 as D (5 bases). This CDR3 is 15 amino acids long. V dropped 2 bases and J dropped 3 bases, with 12 bases sitting between them. CDR1 and CDR2 (germline): SGHTA, FQGNSA. The CDR3 spells CASSLSGGLTDTQYF. In DNA, the CDR3 is TGTGCCAGCAGCTTATCGGGCGGGCTTACAGATACGCAGTATTTT.

This clonotype was seen only a few times. The chain uses TRBV12-3 or TRBV12-4 and TRBJ1-1; possibly TRBD1 for D (6 bases). Trimming took 10 bases from V and 6 from J, leaving 27 bases between them. CDR3 size: 16 residues. As DNA, the CDR3 is TGTGCCATCTCCTCGAAGAACAGGGTTAGTGTCGCTGAAGCTTTCTTT. Its translation: CAISSKNRVSVAEAFF.

The genes are TRBV19 and TRBJ2-2; maybe TRBD2 (6 bases). Germline CDR1 is LNHDA and CDR2 is SQIVND (reference sequence). V lost 5 bases and J 2 bases, leaving 9 bases between the germline ends. The CDR3 has 14 amino acids. The DNA for the CDR3 is TGTGCCAGTAGTGATAGCGGAAACACCGGGGAGCTGTTTTTT. Translation: CASSDSGNTGELFF.

This clonotype was observed a few times. CDR3 nucleotide sequence: TGTGCCAGCAGCATCTGGGACCGATATGAAGCTTTCTTT. This translates into CASSIWDRYEAFF. This sequence joins TRBV7-9 and TRBJ1-1; D possibly corresponds to TRBD1 (5 bases). Germline CDR1 SEHNR, CDR2 FQNEAQ (reference sequence). V dropped 5 bases and J dropped 7 bases, with 14 bases sitting between them. This CDR3 has 13 amino acids.

In its sample, this clonotype was seen a few times. The chain employs TRBV29-1 and TRBJ1-2; D may be TRBD1 (5 bases). Trimming removed 5 bases from V and 8 bases from J, with 15 bases in between. There are 12 residues in the CDR3. Germline values: CDR1 SQVTM, CDR2 ANQGSEA. This chain's CDR3 is CSVSPGAEGYTF. CDR3 DNA: TGCAGCGTTTCCCCTGGGGCGGAAGGCTACACCTTC. The complete variable domain, with remaining parts taken from reference TRBV29-1 and TRBJ1-2, reads SAVISQKPSRDICQRGTSLTIQCQVDSQVTMMFWYRQQPGQSLTLIATANQGSEATYESGFVIDKFPISRPNLTFSTLTVSNMSPEDSSIYLCSVSPGAEGYTFGSGTRLTVV.

As DNA, the CDR3 is TGCAGTGCTAGCGGAGGGGGAGGAATCTATGGCTACACCTTC. This sequence encodes CSASGGGGIYGYTF. The gene calls are TRBV20-1 and TRBJ1-2; a possible D gene is TRBD1 (6 bases). The V gene lost 3 bases and the J gene lost 4 bases, with 15 bases spanning the gap. The CDR3 is made up of 14 amino acids. Germline V gene sequence: CDR1 DFQATT, CDR2 SNEGSKA (reference sequence).

This clonotype appeared a few times. The gene calls are TRBV5-1 and TRBJ1-2; no definite D call. Trimming left V 0 bases short and J 3 bases short, with 6 bases between. Germline V gives CDR1 SGHRS, CDR2 YFSETQ. The CDR3 has 13 residues. This CDR3 reads CASSLASDYGYTF. As DNA, the CDR3 is TGCGCCAGCAGCTTGGCCTCCGACTATGGCTACACCTTC.

This clonotype was observed a few times. This chain links TRBV25-1 with TRBJ2-7; 7 bases agree with TRBD2. The CDR3 totals 14 residues. Germline-derived CDR1 and CDR2 are MGHDK and SYGVNS. J lost 4 bases, V lost 4 bases, and 7 bases had no gene match. CDR3 residues: CASSGEGFGYEQYF. The CDR3 DNA reads TGTGCCAGCAGTGGGGAGGGGTTCGGGTACGAGCAGTACTTC.

This chain uses TRBV6-1 with TRBJ1-1; TRBD1 agrees at 8 bases. The germline V gene has CDR1 MNHNS and CDR2 SASEGT. This CDR3 is 14 amino acids long. Trimming took 5 bases from V and 1 from J; bases not matched to a gene: 3. CDR3 sequence (DNA): TGTGCCAGCAGTTCGCAGGGGGCGAACACTGAAGCTTTCTTT. Amino acid sequence: CASSSQGANTEAFF.